Listed below are T cell receptor beta chains from one sample, sequenced in a study of T cell repertoires in ileal Crohn's disease. TCRdb's table, derived via immunoSEQ multiplex PCR, lists solely in-frame clones and lacks some. The sample lists 8,900 or so clones; 70% to 90% were seen once. The specimen sequenced was ileal tissue. The receptors shown here come from an adult with Crohn's disease. CDR3s include the opening cysteine and the closing phenylalanine or tryptophan. D genes are given only for firm matches. Size is omitted from some rows. Given values are once, few, many or a class for expanded clones.

v_call: TRBV27; cdr3_length: 17; d_call: TRBD2; j_call: TRBJ2-3; clone_size: NA; cdr3_nt: TGTGCCAGCAGTTTTCGATTTAGCGGGAGTCGCGCAGATACGCAGTATTTT; cdr3_aa: CASSFRFSGSRADTQYF
v_call: TRBV7-2; cdr3_length: 16; d_call: NA; j_call: TRBJ2-3; clone_size: NA; cdr3_nt: TGTGCCAGCAGCTTAGTCCTGACTACCTTCACAGATACGCAGTATTTT; cdr3_aa: CASSLVLTTFTDTQYF
v_call: TRBV30; cdr3_length: 14; d_call: TRBD1; j_call: TRBJ1-1; clone_size: NA; cdr3_nt: TGTGCCTGGAGTGTCAGGACAGGGAACACTGAAGCTTTCTTT; cdr3_aa: CAWSVRTGNTEAFF
v_call: TRBV5-1; cdr3_length: 14; d_call: NA; j_call: TRBJ1-3; clone_size: NA; cdr3_nt: TGCGCCAGCAGCCCTCTAGCGGGAGGAAACACCATATATTTT; cdr3_aa: CASSPLAGGNTIYF
v_call: TRBV27; cdr3_length: 14; d_call: NA; j_call: TRBJ1-5; clone_size: NA; cdr3_nt: TGTGCCAGCAGTTTACTGCATAGCAATCAGCCCCAGCATTTT; cdr3_aa: CASSLLHSNQPQHF
v_call: TRBV7-9; cdr3_length: 14; d_call: NA; j_call: TRBJ1-6; clone_size: NA; cdr3_nt: TGTGCCAGCAGCCGTGGACAGTCAATTTCACCCCTCCACTTT; cdr3_aa: CASSRGQSISPLHF
v_call: TRBV9; cdr3_length: 14; d_call: TRBD2; j_call: TRBJ2-7; clone_size: NA; cdr3_nt: TGTGCCAGCAGTCTGGGGGAGGGCCTATACGAGCAGTACTTC; cdr3_aa: CASSLGEGLYEQYF
v_call: TRBV4-3; cdr3_length: 16; d_call: TRBD1; j_call: TRBJ1-2; clone_size: medium-sized; cdr3_nt: TGCGCCAGCAGCCAAGGATGGGACAGTTCTAACTATGGCTACACCTTC; cdr3_aa: CASSQGWDSSNYGYTF
v_call: TRBV7-2; cdr3_length: 16; d_call: NA; j_call: TRBJ2-3; clone_size: NA; cdr3_nt: TGTGCCAGCAGCTTAGGAGCTAGGGCAGACACAGATACGCAGTATTTT; cdr3_aa: CASSLGARADTDTQYF
v_call: TRBV9; cdr3_length: 16; d_call: TRBD2; j_call: TRBJ2-2; clone_size: NA; cdr3_nt: TGTGCCAGCAGCGTAGCGCGGGAGAGATGGAGCGGGGAGCTGTTTTTT; cdr3_aa: CASSVARERWSGELFF
v_call: TRBV13; cdr3_length: 16; d_call: TRBD1; j_call: TRBJ1-2; clone_size: NA; cdr3_nt: TGTGCCAGCAGTCCCTCCGGGACAGGGGTCTCCTATGGCTACACCTTC; cdr3_aa: CASSPSGTGVSYGYTF
v_call: TRBV2; cdr3_length: 14; d_call: NA; j_call: TRBJ1-2; clone_size: NA; cdr3_nt: TGTGCCAGCAGTGAACTGGGAGGAGTGCAGGGCTACACCTTC; cdr3_aa: CASSELGGVQGYTF
v_call: TRBV10-3; cdr3_length: 18; d_call: NA; j_call: TRBJ2-7; clone_size: medium-sized; cdr3_nt: TGTGCCATCAGTGAGCCAATAGACGACTTCACCAGCCTCTACGAGCAGTACTTC; cdr3_aa: CAISEPIDDFTSLYEQYF
v_call: TRBV28; cdr3_length: 15; d_call: NA; j_call: TRBJ2-7; clone_size: once; cdr3_nt: TGTGCCAGCAGTTTGAGGCCGACTAGCTCCTACGAGCAGTACTTC; cdr3_aa: CASSLRPTSSYEQYF
v_call: TRBV19; cdr3_length: 17; d_call: NA; j_call: TRBJ2-6; clone_size: NA; cdr3_nt: TGTGCCAGTACCAAACGAGGGGAACGGGCTGGGGCCAACGTCCTGACTTTC; cdr3_aa: CASTKRGERAGANVLTF
v_call: TRBV9; cdr3_length: 14; d_call: NA; j_call: TRBJ2-2; clone_size: NA; cdr3_nt: TGTGCCAGCACCGGAGGCGCGGAGACCGGGGAGCTGTTTTTT; cdr3_aa: CASTGGAETGELFF
v_call: TRBV2; cdr3_length: 15; d_call: TRBD2; j_call: TRBJ2-1; clone_size: NA; cdr3_nt: TGTGCCAGCAAAGGGACTAGCGGGGTCTACAATGAGCAGTTCTTC; cdr3_aa: CASKGTSGVYNEQFF
v_call: TRBV10-3; cdr3_length: 12; d_call: NA; j_call: TRBJ2-1; clone_size: NA; cdr3_nt: TGTGCCATCAAAGGGGGGGACAATGAGCAGTTCTTC; cdr3_aa: CAIKGGDNEQFF
v_call: TRBV19; cdr3_length: 14; d_call: NA; j_call: TRBJ1-5; clone_size: NA; cdr3_nt: TGTGCCAGTAGTACAACAGGGAACGATCAGCCCCAGCATTTT; cdr3_aa: CASSTTGNDQPQHF
v_call: TRBV27; cdr3_length: 16; d_call: NA; j_call: TRBJ2-1; clone_size: NA; cdr3_nt: TGTGCCAGCAGTCGTTCCAGGGGGGGCTCCTACAATGAGCAGTTCTTC; cdr3_aa: CASSRSRGGSYNEQFF
v_call: TRBV6-5; cdr3_length: 15; d_call: TRBD2; j_call: TRBJ2-2; clone_size: NA; cdr3_nt: TGTGCCAGCAGTCCCTCCGGGGGGGCCACCGGGGAGCTGTTTTTT; cdr3_aa: CASSPSGGATGELFF
v_call: TRBV28; cdr3_length: 15; d_call: NA; j_call: TRBJ1-1; clone_size: NA; cdr3_nt: TGTGCCAGCGGAGGTGGGGGGGGCCTGAACACTGAAGCTTTCTTT; cdr3_aa: CASGGGGGLNTEAFF
v_call: TRBV30; cdr3_length: 14; d_call: TRBD2; j_call: TRBJ2-7; clone_size: NA; cdr3_nt: TGTGCCTGGAGTATTAAGCTAGCGGGAAACGAGCAGTACTTC; cdr3_aa: CAWSIKLAGNEQYF
v_call: TRBV5-1; cdr3_length: 17; d_call: TRBD1; j_call: TRBJ2-1; clone_size: NA; cdr3_nt: TGCGCCAGCAGCCTTGGACAGGGGGCTAAGTCCTACAATGAGCAGTTCTTC; cdr3_aa: CASSLGQGAKSYNEQFF
v_call: TRBV6-6; cdr3_length: 14; d_call: TRBD1; j_call: TRBJ1-2; clone_size: NA; cdr3_nt: TGTGCCAGCAGTTCGGGACAGAGCCTTTATGGCTACACCTTC; cdr3_aa: CASSSGQSLYGYTF
v_call: TRBV9; cdr3_length: 15; d_call: NA; j_call: TRBJ1-2; clone_size: NA; cdr3_nt: TGTGCCAGCAGCGTGGAAGAAGGAACTAACTATGGCTACACCTTC; cdr3_aa: CASSVEEGTNYGYTF
v_call: TRBV28; cdr3_length: 14; d_call: NA; j_call: TRBJ1-4; clone_size: large; cdr3_nt: TGTGCCAGCAGTTTCCCAGCCTCAAATGAAAAACTGTTTTTT; cdr3_aa: CASSFPASNEKLFF
v_call: TRBV11-2; cdr3_length: 15; d_call: NA; j_call: TRBJ2-1; clone_size: NA; cdr3_nt: TGTGCCAGCAGCTTGCCTTTAGGTCCGGGGAGGGAGCAGTTCTTC; cdr3_aa: CASSLPLGPGREQFF
v_call: TRBV5-8; cdr3_length: 16; d_call: NA; j_call: TRBJ1-3; clone_size: once; cdr3_nt: TGTGCCAGCAGCTTATATGGACGGAGCTCTGGAAACACCATATATTTT; cdr3_aa: CASSLYGRSSGNTIYF
v_call: TRBV7-8; cdr3_length: 11; d_call: NA; j_call: TRBJ2-5; clone_size: NA; cdr3_nt: TGTGCCAGCAGATTTCAAGAGACCCAGTACTTC; cdr3_aa: CASRFQETQYF
v_call: TRBV5-1; cdr3_length: 16; d_call: NA; j_call: TRBJ2-6; clone_size: large; cdr3_nt: TGCGCCAGCAGCCCGGCCAGTATCTCTGGGGCCAACGTCCTGACTTTC; cdr3_aa: CASSPASISGANVLTF
v_call: TRBV5-1; cdr3_length: 13; d_call: NA; j_call: TRBJ2-3; clone_size: NA; cdr3_nt: TGCGCCAGCAATCTAAGGGAAACAGATACGCAGTATTTT; cdr3_aa: CASNLRETDTQYF
v_call: TRBV4-1; cdr3_length: 15; d_call: TRBD1; j_call: TRBJ2-3; clone_size: NA; cdr3_nt: TGCGCCAGCAGCCTGACAGGGGGTAGTACAGATACGCAGTATTTT; cdr3_aa: CASSLTGGSTDTQYF
v_call: TRBV27; cdr3_length: 14; d_call: NA; j_call: TRBJ2-7; clone_size: few; cdr3_nt: TGTGCCAGCAGTGGGGGACGGACACTGGGGGAGCAGTACTTC; cdr3_aa: CASSGGRTLGEQYF
v_call: TRBV9; cdr3_length: 15; d_call: NA; j_call: TRBJ2-7; clone_size: NA; cdr3_nt: TGTGCCAGCAGCGTAGCTCCGGGTTCCTCCTACGAGCAGTACTTC; cdr3_aa: CASSVAPGSSYEQYF
v_call: TRBV7-3; cdr3_length: 15; d_call: TRBD2; j_call: TRBJ2-1; clone_size: NA; cdr3_nt: TGTGCCAGCAGCTTAAATGCGGGAGCGGGTAATGAGCAGTTCTTC; cdr3_aa: CASSLNAGAGNEQFF
v_call: TRBV5-1; cdr3_length: 15; d_call: NA; j_call: TRBJ2-7; clone_size: NA; cdr3_nt: TGCGCCAGCAGCATGGTTGGGACGGGAAGTTACGAGCAGTACTTC; cdr3_aa: CASSMVGTGSYEQYF
v_call: TRBV7-6; cdr3_length: 13; d_call: NA; j_call: TRBJ1-1; clone_size: NA; cdr3_nt: TGTGCCAGCAGCTCCTGGGCCGACAGTGAAGCTTTCTTT; cdr3_aa: CASSSWADSEAFF
v_call: TRBV2; cdr3_length: 16; d_call: TRBD1; j_call: TRBJ2-5; clone_size: NA; cdr3_nt: TGTGCCAGCAGTGCGATGAACGACAGGGGTTCGGGGTCCCAGTACTTC; cdr3_aa: CASSAMNDRGSGSQYF
v_call: TRBV2; cdr3_length: 16; d_call: NA; j_call: TRBJ2-7; clone_size: few; cdr3_nt: TGTGCCAGCAGTGATTCGGGGGCTCCCAACACCTACGAGCAGTACTTC; cdr3_aa: CASSDSGAPNTYEQYF
v_call: TRBV4-3; cdr3_length: 18; d_call: NA; j_call: TRBJ2-6; clone_size: NA; cdr3_nt: TGCGCCAGCAGCCTAAACCCTCCAGGATACTCTGGGGCCAACGTCCTGACTTTC; cdr3_aa: CASSLNPPGYSGANVLTF
v_call: TRBV5-4; cdr3_length: 17; d_call: TRBD2; j_call: TRBJ2-1; clone_size: once; cdr3_nt: TGTGCCAGCAGCCTGGCGGCTAGCGGGAGAGGAGTAAATGAGCAGTTCTTC; cdr3_aa: CASSLAASGRGVNEQFF
v_call: TRBV18; cdr3_length: 20; d_call: TRBD2; j_call: TRBJ2-3; clone_size: NA; cdr3_nt: TGTGCCAGCTCACCAAAGAGTCCCCGAGTAGCGGGAGTTAGCACAGATACGCAGTATTTT; cdr3_aa: CASSPKSPRVAGVSTDTQYF